This record looks at one T cell receptor (beta chain) sequence and its context. This entry belongs to a study of blood T cell repertoires in COVID-19. Original processing notes: Amplification with reference gene primers provided the estimates of nucleated cell counts. Using immunoSEQ multiplex PCR, the repertoire was profiled, and TCRdb retains in-frame clones only, with some absent. The V and J calls and clone size were taken over from that table, and D and trimming were inferred from the DNA. The sample comprises around 480,000 clones, about 87% of which are singletons, and 10% to 15% rests with the top ten. The CDR3 spans 17 residues. Deletions cut 2 bases from V and 0 bases from J, with 13 bases between. Per the germline V gene, CDR1 is LGHNA and CDR2 is YNFKEQ.

The sequenced sample was peripheral blood. This chain connects TRBV4-2 to TRBJ1-4, with TRBD1 as a possible D gene (6 bases). The origin of this receptor is a woman in her fifties or sixties with COVID-19, enrolled during active disease. In DNA form, the CDR3 reads TGTGCCAGCAGCCAAACTTACAGGGCTGCAACTAATGAAAAACTGTTTTTT. Its translation: CASSQTYRAATNEKLFF.